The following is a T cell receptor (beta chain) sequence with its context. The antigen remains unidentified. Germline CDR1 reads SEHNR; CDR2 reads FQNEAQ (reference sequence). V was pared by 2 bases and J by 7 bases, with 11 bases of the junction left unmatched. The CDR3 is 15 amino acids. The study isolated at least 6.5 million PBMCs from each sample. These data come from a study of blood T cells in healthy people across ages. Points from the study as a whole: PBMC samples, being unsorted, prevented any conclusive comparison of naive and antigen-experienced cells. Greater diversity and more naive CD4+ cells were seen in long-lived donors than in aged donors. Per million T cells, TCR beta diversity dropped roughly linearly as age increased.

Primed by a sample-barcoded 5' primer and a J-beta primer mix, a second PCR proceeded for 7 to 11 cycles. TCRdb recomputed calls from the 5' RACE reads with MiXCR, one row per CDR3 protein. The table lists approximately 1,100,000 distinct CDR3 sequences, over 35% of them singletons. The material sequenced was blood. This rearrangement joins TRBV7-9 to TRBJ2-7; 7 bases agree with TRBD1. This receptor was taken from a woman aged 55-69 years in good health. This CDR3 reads CASSLTAGLTGEQYF. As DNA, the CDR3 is TGTGCCAGCAGCTTAACCGCAGGGTTGACAGGGGAGCAGTACTTC.